The source of this T cell receptor (beta chain) is a study of T-cell reconstitution after alpha-beta-depleted transplantation in children. Findings and caveats of the study: It was reported that alpha-beta T cells came from several hundred expanded graft clones (about two months after transplant). Newly made T cells mostly supplied T-cell counts and diversity one year after transplant. Some patients owed their high day-60 TCRbeta diversity to surviving recipient T cells and thymic progenitors.

Trimming removed 1 base at V and 2 bases at J, with 12 bases between. The V gene's germline CDR1 is KGHSH and CDR2 LQKENI. The CDR3 length is 15 residues. The table lists this clonotype with a few counts. Antigen unknown. TCRbeta library preparation incorporated unique molecular identifiers. MiXCR was run by TCRdb on the PCR reads, yielding one entry per CDR3 protein. The sample yields 330,000 or so distinct CDR3 sequences, around 7.3% seen once. The TCR was taken from a female patient aged 2 to 10 who had a stem cell transplant for Fanconi anemia, so the T cells may come from the graft donor. The sample in question was peripheral blood, obtained 360 days after TCRalphabeta/CD19-depleted stem cell transplant. The chain links TRBV18 to TRBJ2-7; a weak D match, TRBD1 (5 bases). CDR3 amino acids: CASSPRPGKAYEQYF. The CDR3 coding sequence is TGTGCCAGCTCACCACGTCCAGGGAAGGCCTACGAGCAGTACTTC.